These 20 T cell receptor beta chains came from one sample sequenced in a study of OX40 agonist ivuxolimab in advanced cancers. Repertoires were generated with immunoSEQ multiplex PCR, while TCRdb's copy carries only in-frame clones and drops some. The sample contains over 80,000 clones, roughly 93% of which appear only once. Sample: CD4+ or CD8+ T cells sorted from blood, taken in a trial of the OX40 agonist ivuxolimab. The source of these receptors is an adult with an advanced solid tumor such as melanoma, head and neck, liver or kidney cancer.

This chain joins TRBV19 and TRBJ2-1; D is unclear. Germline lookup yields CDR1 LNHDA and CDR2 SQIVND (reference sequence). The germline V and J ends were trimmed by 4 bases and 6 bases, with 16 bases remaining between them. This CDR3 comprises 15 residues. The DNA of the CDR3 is TGTGCCAGTAGTACCGCCGTCGGAGCGAGCAATGAGCAGTTCTTC. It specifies CASSTAVGASNEQFF.

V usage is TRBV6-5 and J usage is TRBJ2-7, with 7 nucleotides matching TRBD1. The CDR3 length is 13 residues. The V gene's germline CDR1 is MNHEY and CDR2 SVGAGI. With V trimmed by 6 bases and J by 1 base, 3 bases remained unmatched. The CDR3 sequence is CASSRGQSYEQYF. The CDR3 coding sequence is TGTGCCAGCAGCAGGGGACAGTCCTACGAGCAGTACTTC.

CDR3 sequence (DNA): TGTGCCAGCAGCGCGTTGTCCGGAAACACCATATATTTT. Translated: CASSALSGNTIYF. The rearrangement uses TRBV7-9 and TRBJ1-3; D uncertain. Per the germline V gene, CDR1 is SEHNR and CDR2 is FQNEAQ (reference sequence). There are 13 residues in the CDR3. The V end was cut by 5 bases, the J end by 4 bases, with 9 bases between.

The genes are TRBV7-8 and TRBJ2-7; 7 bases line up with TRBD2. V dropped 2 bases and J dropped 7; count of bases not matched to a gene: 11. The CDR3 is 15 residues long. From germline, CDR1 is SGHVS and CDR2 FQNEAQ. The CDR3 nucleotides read TGTGCCAGCAGCTTATCGGGGGGACGGGCGCGAGAGCAGTACTTC. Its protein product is CASSLSGGRAREQYF.

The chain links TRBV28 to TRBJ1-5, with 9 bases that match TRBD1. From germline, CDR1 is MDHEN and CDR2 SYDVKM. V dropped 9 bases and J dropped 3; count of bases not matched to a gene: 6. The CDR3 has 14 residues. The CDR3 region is CARADRGYNQPQHF. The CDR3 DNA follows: TGTGCCAGAGCGGACAGGGGATACAATCAGCCCCAGCATTTT.

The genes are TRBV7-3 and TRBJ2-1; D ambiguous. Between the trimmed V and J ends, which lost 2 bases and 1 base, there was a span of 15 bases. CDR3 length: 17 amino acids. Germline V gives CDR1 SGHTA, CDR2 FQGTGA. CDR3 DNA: TGTGCCAGCAGCTTACCGTGGGCAGGCCTATCCTACAATGAGCAGTTCTTC. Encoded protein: CASSLPWAGLSYNEQFF. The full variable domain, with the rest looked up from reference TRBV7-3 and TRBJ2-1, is GAGVSQTPSNKVTEKGKYVELRCDPISGHTALYWYRQSLGQGPEFLIYFQGTGAADDSGLPNDRFFAVRPEGSVSTLKIQRTERGDSAVYLCASSLPWAGLSYNEQFFGPGTRLTVL.

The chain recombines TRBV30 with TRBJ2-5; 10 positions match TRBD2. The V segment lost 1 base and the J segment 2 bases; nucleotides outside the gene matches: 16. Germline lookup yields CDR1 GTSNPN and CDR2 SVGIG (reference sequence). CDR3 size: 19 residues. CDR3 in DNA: TGTGCCTGGAGTGGGGGGATGGTGGCTAGCGGGAGAGGGCAAGAGACCCAGTACTTC. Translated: CAWSGGMVASGRGQETQYF.

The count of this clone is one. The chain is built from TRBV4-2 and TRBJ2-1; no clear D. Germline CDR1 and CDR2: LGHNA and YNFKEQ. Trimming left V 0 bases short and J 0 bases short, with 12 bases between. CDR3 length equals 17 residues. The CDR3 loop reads CASSQDLPPSSYNEQFF. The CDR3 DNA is TGTGCCAGCAGCCAAGACCTTCCTCCGAGCTCCTACAATGAGCAGTTCTTC.

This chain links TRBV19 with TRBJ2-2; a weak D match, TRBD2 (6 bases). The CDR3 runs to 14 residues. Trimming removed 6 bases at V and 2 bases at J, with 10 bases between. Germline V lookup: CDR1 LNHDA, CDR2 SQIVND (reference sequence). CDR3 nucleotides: TGTGCCAGTAGACCGGGAGTAAACACCGGGGAGCTGTTTTTT. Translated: CASRPGVNTGELFF.

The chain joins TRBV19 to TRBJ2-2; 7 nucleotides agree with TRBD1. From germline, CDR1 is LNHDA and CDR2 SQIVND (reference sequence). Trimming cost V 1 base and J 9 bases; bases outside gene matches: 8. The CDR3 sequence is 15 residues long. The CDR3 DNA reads TGTGCCAGTAGTATAGGGTTGCTGAGGGGGCGGGAGCTGTTTTTT. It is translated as CASSIGLLRGRELFF.

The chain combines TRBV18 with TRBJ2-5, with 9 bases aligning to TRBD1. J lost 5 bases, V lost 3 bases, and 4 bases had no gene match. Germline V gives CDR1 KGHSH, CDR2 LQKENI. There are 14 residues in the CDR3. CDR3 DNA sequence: TGTGCCAGCTCACCCCGGACAGGGGAGGAGACCCAGTACTTC. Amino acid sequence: CASSPRTGEETQYF.

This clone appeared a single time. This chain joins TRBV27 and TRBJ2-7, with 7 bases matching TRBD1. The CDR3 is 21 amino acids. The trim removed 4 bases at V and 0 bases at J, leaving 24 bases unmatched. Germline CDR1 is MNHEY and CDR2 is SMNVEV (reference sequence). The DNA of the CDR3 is TGTGCCAGCAGTTCATCCCCAGACCTAGACAGGGCGCAAAAGAGCTCCTACGAGCAGTACTTC. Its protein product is CASSSSPDLDRAQKSSYEQYF.

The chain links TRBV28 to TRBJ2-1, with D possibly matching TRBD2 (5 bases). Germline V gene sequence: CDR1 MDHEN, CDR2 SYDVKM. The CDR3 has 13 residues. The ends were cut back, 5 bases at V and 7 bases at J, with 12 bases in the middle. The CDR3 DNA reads TGTGCCAGCAGTCCGGGCGGGCGTAATGAGCAGTTCTTC. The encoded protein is CASSPGGRNEQFF.

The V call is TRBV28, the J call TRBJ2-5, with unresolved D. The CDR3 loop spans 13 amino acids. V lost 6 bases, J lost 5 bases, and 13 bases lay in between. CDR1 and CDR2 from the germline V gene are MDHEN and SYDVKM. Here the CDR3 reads CASRNSIGETQYF. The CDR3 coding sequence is TGTGCCAGCAGAAACTCCATTGGGGAGACCCAGTACTTC.

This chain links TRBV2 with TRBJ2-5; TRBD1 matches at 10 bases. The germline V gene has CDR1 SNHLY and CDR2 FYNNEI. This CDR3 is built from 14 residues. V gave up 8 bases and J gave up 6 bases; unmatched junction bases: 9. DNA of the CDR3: TGTGCCAGCCGACAGGGGGCAGGTGTCCAGACCCAGTACTTC. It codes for CASRQGAGVQTQYF.

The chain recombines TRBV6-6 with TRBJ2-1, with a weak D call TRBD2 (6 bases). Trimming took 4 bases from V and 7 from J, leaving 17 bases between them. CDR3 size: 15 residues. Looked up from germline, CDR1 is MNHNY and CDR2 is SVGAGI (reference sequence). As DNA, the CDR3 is TGTGCCAGCAGTTTTCAGACTAGACTGAATAATGAGCAGTTCTTC. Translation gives CASSFQTRLNNEQFF.

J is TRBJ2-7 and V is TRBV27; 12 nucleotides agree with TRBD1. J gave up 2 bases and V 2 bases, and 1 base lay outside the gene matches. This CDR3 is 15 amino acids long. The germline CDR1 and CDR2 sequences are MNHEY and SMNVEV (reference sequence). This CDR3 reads CASSLGTGGPYEQYF. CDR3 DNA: TGTGCCAGCAGTTTAGGGACAGGGGGCCCCTACGAGCAGTACTTC.

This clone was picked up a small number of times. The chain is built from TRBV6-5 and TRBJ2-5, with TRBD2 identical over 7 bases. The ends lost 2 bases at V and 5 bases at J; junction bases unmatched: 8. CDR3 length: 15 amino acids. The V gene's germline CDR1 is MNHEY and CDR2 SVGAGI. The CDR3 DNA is TGTGCCAGCAGTTACGGAGGGGCGGGGGAGGAGACCCAGTACTTC. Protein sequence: CASSYGGAGEETQYF.

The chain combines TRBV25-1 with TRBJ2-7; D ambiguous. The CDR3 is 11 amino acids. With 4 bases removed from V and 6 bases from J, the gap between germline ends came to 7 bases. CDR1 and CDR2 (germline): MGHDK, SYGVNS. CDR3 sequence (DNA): TGTGCCAGCAGTGCGTTAACCGAGCAGTACTTC. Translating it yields CASSALTEQYF.

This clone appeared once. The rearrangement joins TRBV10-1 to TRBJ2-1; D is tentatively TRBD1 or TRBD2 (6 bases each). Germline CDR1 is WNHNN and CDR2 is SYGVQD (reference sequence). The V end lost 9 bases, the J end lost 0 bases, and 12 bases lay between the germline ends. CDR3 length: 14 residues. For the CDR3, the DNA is TGCGCCAGTCGGGGGCGCGTCTCCTACAATGAGCAGTTCTTC. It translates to CASRGRVSYNEQFF.